The rows below give T cell receptor beta chains drawn from one sample of a study of CDR3 diversity in severe acne. A single record per CDR3 protein comes from TCRdb applying MiXCR to the PCR reads. Found here are about 84,000 distinct CDR3 sequences, under 65% of them singletons; the top ten hold 13% to 15%. Sequencing used blood. These receptor sequences come from a male donor in good health, without acne. CDR3s include the opening cysteine and the closing phenylalanine or tryptophan.

>14|TRBV5-6
CASSLGSGPYGYTF
>11|TRBV14
CARTRETEAFF
>15|TRBV9
CASSANRDSSYEQYF
>11|TRBV2
CASRDFYEQYF
>14|TRBV6-5
CASSEGGGNQPQHF
>14|TRBV24-1
CATSDPTGVEGYTF
>16|TRBV7-8
CASSSLTSRNTGELFF
>16|TRBV20-1
CSASYQDRPKNNEQFF
>16|TRBV4-1
CASSQAGGSGIKTQYF
>12|TRBV7-7
CASSRPSETQYF
>15|TRBV4-1
CASSQVTGGTGELFF
>12|TRBV20-1
CSAFRDYEKLFF
>15|TRBV30
CAWSRSSDSYNEQFF
>15|TRBV5-8
CASSLGGTGHTEAFF
>14|TRBV5-1
CASSSLGRGDTQYF
>15|TRBV24-1
CATSADRGAYNEQFF
>14|TRBV19
CASSSTGGGQPQHF
>13|TRBV5-6
CASSDGISYEQYF
>14|TRBV3-1
CASSQDWGTGELFF
>13|TRBV2
CASSVRGAGEQFF
>13|TRBV20-1
CSARVGGEGEQYF
>16|TRBV20-1
CSTRQGLAGTTDTQYF
>15|TRBV11-1
CASSPAGHANTEAFF
>15|TRBV24-1
CATSDRDRGDTEAFF
>15|TRBV10-3
CAISHPGEGTDTQYF
>12|TRBV2
CASRGTRSEAFF
>14|TRBV6-4
CASSGTGDTGELFF
>15|TRBV9
CASSVGGDSGNTIYF
>15|TRBV5-5
CASSTEGTSGETQYF
>15|TRBV7-9
CASRTGTSENNEQFF
>14|TRBV3-1
CASSPSLTNYEQYF
>14|TRBV29-1
CSVESGTITGELFF
>13|TRBV19
CASSIGVQETQYF
>11|TRBV29-1
CSVATFYEQYF
>12|TRBV2
CASSLTGAPLHF
>14|TRBV20-1
CSARTQGGNQPQHF
>14|TRBV2
CASRGTGGGVTQYF
>17|TRBV13
CASSSRTSGRGTDTQYF
>11|TRBV7-2
CASYRATEAFF
>14|TRBV7-7
CASSSQGGSGELFF
>14|TRBV11-1
CASSFGTPAYEQYF
>18|TRBV5-1
CASSSFKPLAGGPREQFF
>14|TRBV7-9
CASSLDGSNEKLFF
>15|TRBV3-1
CASSQVAGGPNEQFF
>17|TRBV7-3
CASSLWRGQGRFYEQYF
>14|TRBV29-1
CSVRRQGVYNEQFF
>11|TRBV28
CTSSRNQPQHF
>14|TRBV5-1
CASRYNRDDYGYTF
>13|TRBV20-1
CSASLRGNEKLFF
>15|TRBV20-1
CSATPLAGAAHVLTF
>12|TRBV19
CASSTAGNTIYF
>14|TRBV5-1
CASSPWTSTGELFF
>14|TRBV7-8
CASSSSPLNSPLHF
>12|TRBV15
CATLQVNTEAFF
>9|TRBV12-3/TRBV12-4
CASPLLAYF
>16|TRBV7-9
CASSSTVASWAYEQYF
>14|TRBV15
CATSTTGTSYEQYF
>12|TRBV6-1
CASRGQGETQHF